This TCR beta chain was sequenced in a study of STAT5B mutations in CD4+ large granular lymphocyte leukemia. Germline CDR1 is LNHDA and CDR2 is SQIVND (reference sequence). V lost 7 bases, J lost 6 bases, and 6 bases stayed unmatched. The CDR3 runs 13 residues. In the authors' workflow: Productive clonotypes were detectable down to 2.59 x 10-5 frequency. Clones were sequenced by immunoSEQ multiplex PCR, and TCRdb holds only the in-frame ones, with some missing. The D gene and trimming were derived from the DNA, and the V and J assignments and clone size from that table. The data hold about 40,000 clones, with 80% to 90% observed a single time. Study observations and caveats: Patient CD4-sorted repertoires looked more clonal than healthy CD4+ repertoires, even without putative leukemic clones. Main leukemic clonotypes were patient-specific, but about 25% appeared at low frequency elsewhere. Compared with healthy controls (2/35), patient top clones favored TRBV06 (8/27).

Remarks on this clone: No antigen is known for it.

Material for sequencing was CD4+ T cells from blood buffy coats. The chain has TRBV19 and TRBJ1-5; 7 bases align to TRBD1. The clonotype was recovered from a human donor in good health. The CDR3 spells CASIPHRGQPQHF. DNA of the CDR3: TGTGCCAGTATCCCACACAGGGGTCAGCCCCAGCATTTT. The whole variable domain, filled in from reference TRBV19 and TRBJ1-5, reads DGGITQSPKYLFRKEGQNVTLSCEQNLNHDAMYWYRQDPGQGLRLIYYSQIVNDFQKGDIAEGYSVSREKKESFPLTVTSAQKNPTAFYLCASIPHRGQPQHFGDGTRLSIL.